This T cell receptor (beta chain) was recovered during a study of cytomegalovirus exposure and HLA in healthy donors. Study details: Clustering assigned 81% of the approximately 400 genotyped donors to the Caucasian-associated ancestry cluster. The study, taken as a whole, reports: Most subjects' HLA-A and HLA-B alleles were reportedly predicted from TCR beta sequences. As confirmed in vitro, a few CMV-associated chains were specific for CMV antigens. A later analysis reported that several of the most significant clusters appeared to be linked to common viral pathogens, among them Epstein-Barr virus.

The PCR made use of 60 Vbeta and 13 Jbeta primers. Assay used: immunoSEQ multiplex PCR; TCRdb lists only in-frame clones, some missing. The sample has 150,000 to 200,000 clones; around 81% are singletons. On this clone: The antigen is unknown.

The sequence was obtained from a woman aged 18-29 years in good health and CMV-seropositive. Source material: PBMCs.

CDR3 nucleotide sequence: TGCGCCAGCAGCGAAGACAGGGAAGCTTTCTTT. Its protein is CASSEDREAFF. V gene TRBV5-1 combines with J gene TRBJ1-1; tentatively, D is TRBD1 (6 bases). Germline assignment: CDR1 SGHRS and CDR2 YFSETQ. The ends were cut back, 4 bases at V and 8 bases at J, with 9 bases in the middle. CDR3 length: 11 amino acids.